Following are 10 T cell receptor beta chains from one sample sequenced in a study of response to subunit inactivated influenza vaccine. TCRdb independently ran MiXCR on the RT-PCR reads; one entry per CDR3 protein. The top ten clones hold about 12% of a sample with 500,000 or so distinct CDR3 sequences, roughly 11% of them seen once. Source: PBMCs from blood, taken 45 days after vaccination. All receptors come from a man aged 50 or older who received an inactivated influenza vaccine.

The V gene is TRBV27, the J gene TRBJ2-1; 7 nucleotides align to TRBD2. The CDR3 totals 15 residues. Trimming took 2 bases from V and 2 from J; bases not matched to a gene: 3. CDR1 and CDR2 (germline): MNHEY, SMNVEV (reference sequence). The DNA for the CDR3 is TGTGCCAGCAGTTTACTAGGGAGGGCCTACAATGAGCAGTTCTTC. Translation gives CASSLLGRAYNEQFF.

This chain joins TRBV7-2 and TRBJ2-1, with D unclear. This CDR3 is built from 17 residues. Deletions cut 5 bases from V and 5 bases from J, with 22 bases between. Germline V lookup: CDR1 SGHTA, CDR2 FQGNSA. The CDR3 DNA reads as TGTGCCAGCAGCCCTGTGGTCCAGAACCCTGGGGACAATGAGCAGTTCTTC. It specifies CASSPVVQNPGDNEQFF.

This clonotype turned up a few times. This rearrangement joins TRBV12-3 or TRBV12-4 to TRBJ1-3; 8 nucleotides line up with TRBD1. The CDR3 length is 17 residues. V gave up 7 bases and J gave up 0 bases; unmatched junction bases: 11. CDR3 residues: CASTIRTGPSSGNTIYF. The CDR3, as DNA: TGTGCCAGCACCATTAGGACAGGGCCAAGCTCTGGAAACACCATATATTTT.

The rearrangement joins TRBV20-1 to TRBJ2-3; TRBD2 agrees at 8 bases. The CDR3 has 14 amino acids. The V gene end was trimmed by 1 base and the J gene end by 6 bases; junction bases not matched to a gene: 6. Germline CDR1 reads DFQATT; CDR2 reads SNEGSKA (reference sequence). CDR3 sequence (DNA): TGCAGTGCTAGAGCCGGGACTAGGGGTGATACGCAGTATTTT. It encodes CSARAGTRGDTQYF.

This clonotype was seen ten or more times. J is TRBJ2-7 and V is TRBV7-2; 10 bases match TRBD2. The CDR3 spans 16 residues. V was pared by 5 bases and J by 4 bases, with 11 bases of the junction left unmatched. Germline CDR1 and CDR2: SGHTA and FQGNSA. The CDR3 here is CASSRRTSGMRYEQYF. CDR3 coding DNA: TGTGCCAGCAGCCGACGGACTAGCGGAATGAGATACGAGCAGTACTTC.

This chain joins TRBV9 and TRBJ2-1; D ambiguous. V shed 0 bases and J shed 3 bases, with 13 bases lying between them. Looked up from germline, CDR1 is SGDLS and CDR2 is YYNGEE. CDR3 length: 16 amino acids. CDR3 sequence reads: CASSVESSNYYNEQFF. In DNA, the CDR3 is TGTGCCAGCAGCGTAGAGTCTAGTAATTACTACAATGAGCAGTTCTTC.

CDR3 DNA: TGTGCCAGCAGCCAAGAGGGAGCGGCCGGGGAGCTGTTTTTT. Its translation: CASSQEGAAGELFF. V is TRBV4-2 and J is TRBJ2-2, with TRBD2 as a possible D gene (5 bases). The germline CDR1 and CDR2 sequences are LGHNA and YNFKEQ. V was shortened by 0 bases and J by 6 bases, with 8 bases between the two germline ends. The CDR3 has 14 amino acids.

This clonotype was picked up many times. This sequence joins TRBV7-2 and TRBJ2-1, with 7 bases fitting TRBD2. With 2 bases clipped from V and 6 bases from J, the junction kept 7 bases outside the gene matches. This CDR3 has 15 residues. CDR1 SGHTA and CDR2 FQGNSA come from the germline V gene. CDR3 sequence reads: CASSLFQSGTNEQFF. In nucleotides, the CDR3 is TGTGCCAGCAGCTTATTCCAGAGCGGGACCAATGAGCAGTTCTTC.

In nucleotides, the CDR3 is TGTGCCAGCAGCCAGGCTAGGGCGGGAGGAGATACGCAGTATTTT. This encodes CASSQARAGGDTQYF. This rearrangement joins TRBV4-2 to TRBJ2-3; TRBD2 agrees at 8 bases. CDR3 length: 15 residues. With 3 bases clipped from V and 5 bases from J, the junction kept 7 bases outside the gene matches. Germline V gene lookup returns CDR1 LGHNA and CDR2 YNFKEQ.

J is TRBJ2-3 and V is TRBV4-2; 7 bases map to TRBD2. This CDR3 contains 16 residues. Germline CDR1 LGHNA, CDR2 YNFKEQ. V was clipped by 4 bases and J by 5 bases; unmatched bases: 12. The CDR3 is CASSPRGSVAGDTQYF. The DNA for the CDR3 is TGTGCCAGCAGCCCCCGAGGGTCGGTAGCGGGAGATACGCAGTATTTT.